This passage covers 22 T cell receptor beta chains from one sample sequenced in a study of T cells after somatic rescue of genetic block. Method: immunoSEQ multiplex PCR; TCRdb's copy keeps in-frame clones and lacks some. The sample shows 65,000 to 70,000 clones, under 95% of them seen only once. The sequenced sample was peripheral blood mononuclear cells (PBMCs). These receptors were obtained from a man aged 40-55 years.

The chain employs TRBV19 and TRBJ2-2, with a possible D match to TRBD2 (5 bases). CDR3 size: 17 residues. CDR1 and CDR2 from the germline V gene are LNHDA and SQIVND (reference sequence). The germline V and J ends were trimmed by 1 base and 0 bases, with 12 bases remaining between them. The CDR3 reads CASSIATILANTGELFF. DNA of the CDR3: TGTGCCAGTAGTATAGCGACTATCTTAGCGAACACCGGGGAGCTGTTTTTT. Together with reference TRBV19 and TRBJ2-2, the CDR3 gives the full variable domain: DGGITQSPKYLFRKEGQNVTLSCEQNLNHDAMYWYRQDPGQGLRLIYYSQIVNDFQKGDIAEGYSVSREKKESFPLTVTSAQKNPTAFYLCASSIATILANTGELFFGEGSRLTVL.

As DNA, the CDR3 is TGTGCCTGGAGTGGCCAGGGGGCAAAGAATGATCAGCCCCAGCATTTT. Protein product: CAWSGQGAKNDQPQHF. The chain employs TRBV30 and TRBJ1-5, with 8 bases aligning to TRBD1. The ends lost 1 base at V and 5 bases at J; junction bases unmatched: 10. Per germline, CDR1 GTSNPN and CDR2 SVGIG (reference sequence). CDR3 length: 16 residues.

The chain combines TRBV7-3 with TRBJ1-1, with TRBD1 as a possible D gene (5 bases). CDR1 is SGHTA, CDR2 FQGTGA, per germline. This CDR3 region has 16 residues. V was shortened by 0 bases and J by 7 bases, with 18 bases between the two germline ends. CDR3 sequence: CASSLTSLHRQSEAFF. The CDR3 coding sequence is TGTGCCAGCAGCTTAACGTCCCTACACAGACAGAGTGAAGCTTTCTTT.

This chain uses TRBV18 with TRBJ2-2, with 11 bases aligning to TRBD2. Germline V gene lookup returns CDR1 KGHSH and CDR2 LQKENI. The trim removed 1 base at V and 7 bases at J, leaving 5 bases unmatched. The CDR3 is 16 residues long. CDR3 sequence: CASSPLAGGPNGELFF. For the CDR3, the DNA is TGTGCCAGCTCACCACTAGCGGGAGGGCCGAACGGGGAGCTGTTTTTT.

The genes are TRBV11-2 and TRBJ2-1, with a weak D call TRBD1 (5 bases). Trimming removed 5 bases from V and 5 bases from J, with 10 bases in between. CDR1 and CDR2 from the germline V gene are SGHAT and FQNNGV. The CDR3 spans 13 residues. The chain's CDR3 is CASSPGPNNEQFF. Written as DNA, the CDR3 is TGTGCCAGCAGCCCAGGGCCAAACAATGAGCAGTTCTTC.

This clone has a single count. The chain employs TRBV29-1 and TRBJ2-5; the D call may be TRBD1 or TRBD2 (5 bases each). Germline-derived CDR1 and CDR2 are SQVTM and ANQGSEA. There are 14 residues in the CDR3. V was pared by 5 bases and J by 2 bases, with 15 bases between. CDR3: CSVIGTDQQETQYF. Here the CDR3 DNA reads TGCAGCGTTATTGGGACGGACCAGCAAGAGACCCAGTACTTC.

The V gene is TRBV27, the J gene TRBJ1-4; the D gene is possibly TRBD1 (6 bases). Per germline, CDR1 MNHEY and CDR2 SMNVEV (reference sequence). The CDR3 runs 13 residues. The V end lost 6 bases, the J end lost 7 bases, and 12 bases lay between the germline ends. DNA of the CDR3: TGTGCCAGCAGGGGGGGGCGAGGTGAAAAACTGTTTTTT. Amino acid sequence: CASRGGRGEKLFF.

V usage is TRBV5-4 and J usage is TRBJ2-5, with TRBD1 matching over 8 bases. This CDR3 comprises 14 residues. Germline CDR1 reads SGHNT; CDR2 reads YYREEE (reference sequence). V trimming: 2 bases; J trimming: 5 bases; junction bases outside the gene matches: 5. The DNA of the CDR3 is TGTGCCAGCAGCTTTGACAGGACAGGGGAGACCCAGTACTTC. This encodes CASSFDRTGETQYF.

The chain carries TRBV14 and TRBJ2-2; D is unresolved. V was pared by 3 bases and J by 5 bases, with 16 bases between. The CDR3 loop spans 16 amino acids. The germline CDR1 and CDR2 sequences are SGHDN and FVKESK. The CDR3 here is CASSHLPRSETGELFF. The DNA for the CDR3 is TGTGCCAGCAGCCATCTCCCTCGGAGTGAAACCGGGGAGCTGTTTTTT.

This clone appeared once. The gene calls are TRBV11-2 and TRBJ2-1; unclear D gene. The CDR3 is made up of 14 amino acids. V was pared by 2 bases and J by 5 bases, with 10 bases between. The germline V gene has CDR1 SGHAT and CDR2 FQNNGV. The CDR3 sequence is CASSLYLADNEQFF. CDR3 nucleotide sequence: TGTGCCAGCAGCTTATATCTGGCCGACAATGAGCAGTTCTTC.

This chain links TRBV5-1 with TRBJ2-2, with D possibly being TRBD1 (7 bases). Between the trimmed V and J ends, which lost 1 base and 4 bases, there was a span of 8 bases. Germline V lookup: CDR1 SGHRS, CDR2 YFSETQ. The CDR3 sequence is 14 residues long. In DNA, the CDR3 is TGCGCCAGCAGCTTGCAGGGGGGCACCGGGGAGCTGTTTTTT. It is translated as CASSLQGGTGELFF.

This clone is a singleton in its sample. The chain couples TRBV7-6 to TRBJ1-3; 9 nucleotides line up with TRBD1. The CDR3 consists of 16 residues. Germline V gene data show CDR1 as SGHVS and CDR2 as FNYEAQ. V trimming: 2 bases; J trimming: 4 bases; junction bases outside the gene matches: 6. The CDR3 sequence is CASSLSGTGSGNTIYF. The CDR3 DNA reads TGTGCCAGCAGCTTATCCGGGACAGGGAGCGGAAACACCATATATTTT.

The chain carries TRBV5-4 and TRBJ1-2, with D possibly matching TRBD1 (6 bases). From germline, CDR1 is SGHNT and CDR2 YYREEE (reference sequence). This CDR3 is 13 amino acids long. V dropped 4 bases and J dropped 8 bases, with 15 bases sitting between them. DNA of the CDR3: TGTGCCAGCAGCAGCACAGGGAGTAACGGCTACACCTTC. It codes for CASSSTGSNGYTF.

This CDR3 reads CASSIEAGQETQYF. CDR3 DNA: TGTGCCAGTAGTATAGAAGCGGGACAAGAGACCCAGTACTTC. The chain combines TRBV19 with TRBJ2-5; 7 bases match TRBD2. Per the germline V gene, CDR1 is LNHDA and CDR2 is SQIVND (reference sequence). V was pared by 0 bases and J by 2 bases, with 0 bases of the junction left unmatched. CDR3 length equals 14 residues. The variable domain in full, with the rest retrieved from reference TRBV19 and TRBJ2-5, is DGGITQSPKYLFRKEGQNVTLSCEQNLNHDAMYWYRQDPGQGLRLIYYSQIVNDFQKGDIAEGYSVSREKKESFPLTVTSAQKNPTAFYLCASSIEAGQETQYFGPGTRLLVL.

A remark on this clone: One end of the junction does not line up with germline, which may come from a read error. The CDR3 DNA reads TGTGCTAGCAGCGCGGGGCCTAATCAGCCCCAGCATTTT. Translating it yields CASSAGPNQPQHF. The chain employs TRBV7-7 and TRBJ1-5, with D maybe TRBD1 (5 bases). This CDR3 comprises 13 residues. CDR1 SSHAT and CDR2 FNYEAQ come from the germline V gene (reference sequence).

The CDR3 nucleotides read TGTGCCAGCAGCCCGGGACGTGCGTCAGTAAAAAGCACAGATACGCAGTATTTT. Translation: CASSPGRASVKSTDTQYF. V and J are TRBV5-4 and TRBJ2-3; D tentatively fits TRBD1 or TRBD2 (5 bases each). This CDR3 is built from 18 residues. Germline-derived CDR1 and CDR2 are SGHNT and YYREEE (reference sequence). Trimming stripped 4 bases from V and 0 bases from J, with 21 bases between.

V and J are TRBV2 and TRBJ2-5, with TRBD2 identical over 7 bases. After removal of 6 bases from V and 1 base from J, the junction contained 8 bases not matched to a gene. Germline V gene sequence: CDR1 SNHLY, CDR2 FYNNEI. There are 15 residues in the CDR3. The CDR3 DNA is TGTGCCAGCAGCCCTTTACGCGGGAGCCAAGAGACCCAGTACTTC. Protein: CASSPLRGSQETQYF.

This rearrangement joins TRBV7-9 to TRBJ2-5, with D perhaps matching TRBD2 (5 bases). Deletions cut 1 base from V and 1 base from J, with 7 bases between. CDR1 is SEHNR, CDR2 FQNEAQ, per germline (reference sequence). This CDR3 spans 14 amino acids. CDR3 nucleotide sequence: TGTGCCAGCAGCTTAGTTAGCGTCCAAGAGACCCAGTACTTC. Translated, it gives CASSLVSVQETQYF.

The V call is TRBV5-1, the J call TRBJ2-6, with no clear D. Trimming pared 2 bases from V and 0 bases from J, leaving 3 bases between. This CDR3 spans 14 amino acids. Germline V gene lookup returns CDR1 SGHRS and CDR2 YFSETQ. The CDR3 sequence is CASSLDSGANVLTF. CDR3 bases: TGCGCCAGCAGCTTAGACTCTGGGGCCAACGTCCTGACTTTC.

The V gene is TRBV28, the J gene TRBJ2-7; TRBD2 matches at 8 bases. This CDR3 region has 14 residues. V shed 5 bases, J shed 10 bases, and the junction held 13 bases outside the gene matches. Germline V lookup: CDR1 MDHEN, CDR2 SYDVKM. The CDR3 region is CASSPPGVAGRQYF. The DNA for the CDR3 is TGTGCCAGCAGTCCCCCGGGGGTAGCGGGAAGACAGTACTTC.

The chain combines TRBV30 with TRBJ1-2; the match to TRBD1 covers 10 bases. The CDR3 covers 13 residues. Germline lookup yields CDR1 GTSNPN and CDR2 SVGIG (reference sequence). V trimming: 8 bases; J trimming: 4 bases; junction bases outside the gene matches: 7. DNA for the CDR3: TGTGCCGGCAAGACAGGGGGCCCCTATGGCTACACCTTC. Protein: CAGKTGGPYGYTF. Combining the CDR3 with reference TRBV30 and TRBJ1-2 gives the whole variable domain SQTIHQWPATLVQPVGSPLSLECTVEGTSNPNLYWYRQAAGRGLQLLFYSVGIGQISSEVPQNLSASRPQDRQFILSSKKLLLSDSGFYLCAGKTGGPYGYTFGSGTRLTVV.

The chain combines TRBV6-1 with TRBJ1-2, with 9 bases fitting TRBD1. Germline CDR1 is MNHNS and CDR2 is SASEGT. The CDR3 totals 12 residues. V lost 7 bases to trimming and J lost 14 bases; unmatched junction nucleotides: 11. The chain's CDR3 is CASNEPDRGFTF. CDR3 bases: TGTGCCAGCAACGAGCCAGACAGGGGGTTTACCTTC.